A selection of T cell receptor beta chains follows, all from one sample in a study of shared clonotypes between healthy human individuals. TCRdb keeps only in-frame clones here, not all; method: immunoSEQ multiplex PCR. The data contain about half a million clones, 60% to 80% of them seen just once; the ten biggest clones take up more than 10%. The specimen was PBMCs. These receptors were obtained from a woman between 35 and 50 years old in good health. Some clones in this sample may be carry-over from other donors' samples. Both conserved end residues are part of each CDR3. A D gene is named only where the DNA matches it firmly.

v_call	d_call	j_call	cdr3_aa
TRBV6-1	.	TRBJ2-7	CASSPVRSYEQYF
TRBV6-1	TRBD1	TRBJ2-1	CASSEWGQGRNEQFF
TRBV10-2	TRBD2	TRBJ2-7	CASRPGTSGNYEQYF
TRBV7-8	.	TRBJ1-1	CASSFQGRTEAFF
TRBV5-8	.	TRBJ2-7	CASSFLKRAYEQYF
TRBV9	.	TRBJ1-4	CASSRVNEKLFF
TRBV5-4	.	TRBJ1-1	CASSPRGGAAYEAFF
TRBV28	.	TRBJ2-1	CASGTPGHRFSYNEQFF
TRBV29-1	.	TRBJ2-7	CSVLSGYSYEQYF
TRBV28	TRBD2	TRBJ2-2	CASSPSGSDTGELFF
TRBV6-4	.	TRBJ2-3	CASSDSGDTTDTQYF
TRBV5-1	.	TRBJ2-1	CASSDDNEQFF
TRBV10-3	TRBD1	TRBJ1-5	CAISHGQGSNQPQHF
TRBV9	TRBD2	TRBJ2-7	CASSPTSGANYEQYF
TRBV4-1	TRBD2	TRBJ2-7	CASSQDRGGSPYEQYF
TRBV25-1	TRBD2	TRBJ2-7	CASSEWSSGASYEQYF
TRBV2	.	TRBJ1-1	CASSDPNTEAFF
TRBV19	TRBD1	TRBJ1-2	CASSMGTGSAF
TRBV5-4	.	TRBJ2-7	CASSPRGPYEQYF
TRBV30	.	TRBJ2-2	CAWKGKGHDTGELFF
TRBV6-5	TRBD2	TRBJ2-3	CASSSVAGSTDTQYF
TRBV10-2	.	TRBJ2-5	CASAVRQGLETQYF
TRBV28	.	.	CASSFWGAGEQYF
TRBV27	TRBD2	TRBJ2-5	CASSSNLAGVKETQYF
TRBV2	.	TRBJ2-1	CASRSRVTDEQFF
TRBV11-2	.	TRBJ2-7	CASRRAGQARNEQYF
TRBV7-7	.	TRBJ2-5	CASSLIGTREETQYF
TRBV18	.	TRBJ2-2	CASSLWTENTGELFF
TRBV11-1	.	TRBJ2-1	CASSLNSASYNEQFF
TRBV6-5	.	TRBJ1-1	CASSYSRAGVTEAFF
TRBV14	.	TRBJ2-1	CASSQDHEGEQFF
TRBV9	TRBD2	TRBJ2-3	CASSKAGGGPVTDTQYF
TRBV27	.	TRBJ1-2	CASSSLPGSYGYTF
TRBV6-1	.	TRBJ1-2	CASSESIGVGTVGYTF
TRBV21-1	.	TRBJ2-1	CASSWGWSGSSEQFF
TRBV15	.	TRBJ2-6	CATSRDLRRGGVGANVLTF
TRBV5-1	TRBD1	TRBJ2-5	CASSGMTGGSETQYF
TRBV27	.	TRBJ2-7	CASKPGRDTYEQYF
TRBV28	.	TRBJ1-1	CASATLGGYPSAFF
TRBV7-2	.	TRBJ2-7	CASSLRAGNYEQYF
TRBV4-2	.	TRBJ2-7	CASSQDLSAGRGLRGYEQYF
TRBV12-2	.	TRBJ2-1	CASRLVSLAGASYNEQFF
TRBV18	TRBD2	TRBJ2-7	CASSPGTSGNGGYEQYF
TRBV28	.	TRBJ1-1	CASTVASLNTEAFF
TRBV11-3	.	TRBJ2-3	CASSLGGHRDTQYF
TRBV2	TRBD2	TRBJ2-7	CASSGRVTGRLAALYEQYF
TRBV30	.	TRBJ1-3	CAWTSGIYSGNTIYF
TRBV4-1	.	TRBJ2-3	CASSQESGTDTQYF
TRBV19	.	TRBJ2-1	CASNPPSGGGGEQFF
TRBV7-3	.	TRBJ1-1	CASSLWMDTEAFF
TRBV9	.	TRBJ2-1	CASSVASFSSYNEQFF
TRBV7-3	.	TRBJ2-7	CASSLAASREQYF
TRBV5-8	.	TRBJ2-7	CASSLDTGLTYEQYF
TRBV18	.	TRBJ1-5	CASSWQGVQPQHF
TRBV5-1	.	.	CASSLTQQGPYEQYF